The T cell receptor (beta chain) under discussion was sequenced for a study of T cells in Graves' hyperthyroidism and ophthalmopathy. Germline V gene data show CDR1 as DFQATT and CDR2 as SNEGSKA (reference sequence). CDR3 length: 13 residues. The J segment lost 5 bases and the V segment lost 6 bases, leaving 3 bases of the junction unmatched. The source material, RNA transcripts, was used to amplify TCR beta CDR3 regions. First-round RT-PCR of the TCR CDR3 relied on the HTBI primer set. TCRdb recomputed calls from the multiplex PCR reads with MiXCR, one row per CDR3 protein. This table holds 450,000 to 650,000 distinct CDR3 sequences, 14% found once.

The sequence derives from a woman aged 18-30 years with Graves' ophthalmopathy. The chain is built from TRBV20-1 and TRBJ2-7, with TRBD2 identical over 14 bases. Sequences were obtained from blood. The CDR3 sequence is CSAGTSGSHEQYF. The CDR3 coding sequence is TGCAGTGCCGGGACTAGCGGGAGCCACGAGCAGTACTTC.